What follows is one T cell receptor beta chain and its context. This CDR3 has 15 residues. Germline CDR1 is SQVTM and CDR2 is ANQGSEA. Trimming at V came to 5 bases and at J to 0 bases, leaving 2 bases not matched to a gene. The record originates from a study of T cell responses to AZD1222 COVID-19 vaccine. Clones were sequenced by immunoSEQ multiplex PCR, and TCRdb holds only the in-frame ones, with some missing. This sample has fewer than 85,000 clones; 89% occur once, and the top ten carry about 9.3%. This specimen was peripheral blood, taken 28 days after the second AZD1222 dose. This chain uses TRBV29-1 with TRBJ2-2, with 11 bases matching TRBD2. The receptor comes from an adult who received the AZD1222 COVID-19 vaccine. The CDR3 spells CSVKTSGANTGELFF. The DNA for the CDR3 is TGCAGCGTTAAGACTAGCGGGGCGAACACCGGGGAGCTGTTTTTT.